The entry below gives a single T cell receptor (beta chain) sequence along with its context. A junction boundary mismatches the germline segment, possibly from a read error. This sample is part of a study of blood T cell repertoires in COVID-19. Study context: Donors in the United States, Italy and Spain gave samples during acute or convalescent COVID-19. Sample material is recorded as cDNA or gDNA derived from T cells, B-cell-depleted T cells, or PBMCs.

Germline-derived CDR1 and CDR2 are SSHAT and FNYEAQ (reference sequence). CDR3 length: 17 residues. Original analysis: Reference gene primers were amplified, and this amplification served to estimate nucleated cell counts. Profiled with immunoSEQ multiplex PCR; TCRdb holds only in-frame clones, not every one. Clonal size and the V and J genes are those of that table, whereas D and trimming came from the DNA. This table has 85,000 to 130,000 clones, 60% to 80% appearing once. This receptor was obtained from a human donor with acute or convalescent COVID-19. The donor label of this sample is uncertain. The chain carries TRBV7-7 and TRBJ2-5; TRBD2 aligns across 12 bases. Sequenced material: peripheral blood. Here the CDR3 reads CASSSMGLAGGQETQYF. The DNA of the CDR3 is TGTGCTAGCAGCTCCATGGGGCTAGCGGGGGGGCAAGAGACCCAGTACTTC.